The clone carrying this TCR beta chain has at least ten counts. Its antigen remains unknown. These data originate in a study of CD8 T cells in ankylosing spondylitis. The study, taken as a whole, reports: There was reportedly significant enrichment of clones that were disease-linked in matched ankylosing spondylitis synovial fluid. Clones linked to the disease showed a CD8+ phenotype. They occurred at relatively low frequencies in peripheral blood.

TCRdb passed the 5' RACE reads through MiXCR, listing each CDR3 protein once. The sample includes some 130,000 distinct CDR3 sequences, 5.5% to 7.5% of them seen just once. The sequenced sample consisted of blood, either unsorted or a sorted T cell fraction (not recorded which). The receptor comes from a female donor with ankylosing spondylitis or in good health (not recorded which).

CDR3 DNA: TGTGCCAGCAGTTCCCCGCCCCGGGGGGCTCATCGCAATCAGCCCCAGCATTTT. Its translation is CASSSPPRGAHRNQPQHF. This rearrangement joins TRBV6-2 or TRBV6-3 to TRBJ1-5; a weak D match, TRBD1 (6 bases). Germline assignment: CDR1 MNHEY and CDR2 SVGEGT. The CDR3 length is 18 residues. V lost 4 bases to trimming and J lost 2 bases, with 21 bases between them.